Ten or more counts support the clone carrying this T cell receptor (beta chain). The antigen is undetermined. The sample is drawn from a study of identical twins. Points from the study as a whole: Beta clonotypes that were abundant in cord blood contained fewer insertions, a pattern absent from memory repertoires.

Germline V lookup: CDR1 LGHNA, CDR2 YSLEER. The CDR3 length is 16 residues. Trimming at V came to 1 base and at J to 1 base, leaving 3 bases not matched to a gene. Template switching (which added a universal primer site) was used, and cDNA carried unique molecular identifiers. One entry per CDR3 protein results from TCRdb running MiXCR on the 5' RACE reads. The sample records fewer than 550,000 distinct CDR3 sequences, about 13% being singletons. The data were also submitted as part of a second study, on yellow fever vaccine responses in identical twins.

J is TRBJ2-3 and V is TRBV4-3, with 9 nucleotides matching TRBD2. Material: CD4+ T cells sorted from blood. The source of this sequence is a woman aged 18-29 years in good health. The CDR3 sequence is CASSQGVAGGTDTQYF. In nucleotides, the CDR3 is TGCGCCAGCAGCCAAGGGGTAGCGGGAGGCACAGATACGCAGTATTTT.